The 2 T cell receptor beta chains listed next were all sequenced from one sample in a study of CD8 T cells in Susac syndrome. Reverse transcription of about 0.5 to 1 ug RNA was carried out with random hexamers. One entry per CDR3 protein results from TCRdb running MiXCR on the immunoSEQ multiplex PCR reads. The sample includes around 130,000 distinct CDR3 sequences, approximately 94% of them seen just once. Source material: CD4+ T cells from PBMCs. These receptor sequences come from a human donor with multiple sclerosis.

Here the CDR3 reads CATSRSGGAVSADTQYF. In DNA, the CDR3 is TGTGCCACCAGTCGGAGCGGGGGGGCCGTGTCCGCAGATACGCAGTATTTT. The chain recombines TRBV24-1 with TRBJ2-3; 10 positions agree with TRBD2. This CDR3 region has 17 residues. CDR1 and CDR2 (germline): KGHDR, SFDVKD. Unmatched junction bases numbered 12, after V lost 6 bases and J lost 4 bases.

The rearrangement uses TRBV11-2 and TRBJ2-5; D is uncertain. The V and J ends lost 0 bases and 3 bases respectively, with 8 bases between them. The CDR3 loop spans 14 amino acids. In germline, CDR1 is SGHAT, CDR2 FQNNGV. CDR3 nucleotides: TGTGCCAGCAGCTTAGATAGGCAGAAAGAGACCCAGTACTTC. This codes for CASSLDRQKETQYF. The full variable domain, in which reference TRBV11-2 and TRBJ2-5 provide the parts outside the CDR3, is EAGVAQSPRYKIIEKRQSVAFWCNPISGHATLYWYQQILGQGPKLLIQFQNNGVVDDSQLPKDRFSAERLKGVDSTLKIQPAKLEDSAVYLCASSLDRQKETQYFGPGTRLLVL.